Listed below are T cell receptor beta chains from one sample, sequenced in a study of OX40 agonist ivuxolimab in advanced cancers. Libraries were prepared by immunoSEQ multiplex PCR; TCRdb keeps only in-frame clonotypes and omits some of them. Among fewer than 25,000 clones listed, around four fifths were seen once. The material was CD4+ or CD8+ T cells sorted from blood, obtained in a trial of the OX40 agonist ivuxolimab. The receptors were gathered from an adult with an advanced solid tumor such as melanoma, head and neck, liver or kidney cancer. The CDR3 runs from the conserved cysteine through the conserved F or W. A D gene is named only where the DNA matches it firmly. A clone size is listed for some rows: how often the clone was seen (once, few, many), or a class if it is expanded.

D	V	J	size	DNA	CDR3
-	TRBV20-1	TRBJ1-3	-	TGCAGTGCTAGAGTAAGAAACACCATATATTTT	CSARVRNTIYF
-	TRBV2	TRBJ1-2	-	TGTGCCAGCAGTCGCGCGGGCGCGGGGTATGGCTACACCTTC	CASSRAGAGYGYTF
-	TRBV7-2	TRBJ1-1	-	TGTGCCAGCAGCTTAGTCCCGGGGGCGAACACTGAAGCTTTCTTT	CASSLVPGANTEAFF
-	TRBV10-1	TRBJ1-2	-	TGCGCCAGTCTTTTACAGGCTTACTTTATGATAAACTATGGCTACACCTTC	CASLLQAYFMINYGYTF
-	TRBV9	TRBJ2-3	-	TGTGCCAGCAGCGTCCCCGATACGCAGTATTTT	CASSVPDTQYF
TRBD1	TRBV5-4	TRBJ2-3	few	TGTGCCAGCAGCTCGACAGGGGGTAATGGAGATACGCAGTATTTT	CASSSTGGNGDTQYF
TRBD1	TRBV19	TRBJ1-2	-	TGTGCCAGTAGCGAGCAGGGGGCCCACTATGGCTACACCTTC	CASSEQGAHYGYTF
TRBD2	TRBV4-2	TRBJ2-7	-	TGTGCCAGCAGCCCTGACCGCACAGGCCAAGCGGGGGAGCAGTACTTC	CASSPDRTGQAGEQYF
TRBD2	TRBV5-8	TRBJ2-3	-	TGTGCCAGCAGCTTGCTAGCGGGGGTCGCAGATACGCAGTATTTT	CASSLLAGVADTQYF
TRBD1	TRBV9	TRBJ2-7	-	TGTGCCAGCAGCGTTAGGGACAGGGTGAGCTCCTACGAGCAGTACTTC	CASSVRDRVSSYEQYF
TRBD1	TRBV7-3	TRBJ2-2	-	TGTGCCAGCAGCGTCGATCCGGGACAGGGGACCGGGGAGCTGTTTTTT	CASSVDPGQGTGELFF
-	TRBV9	TRBJ2-7	-	TGTGCCAGCAGCGGGACTACAATCGGGCACGAGCAGTACTTC	CASSGTTIGHEQYF
-	TRBV28	TRBJ2-7	-	TGTGCCAGCCAAAGGGAACAGTCACCCTACGAGCAGTACTTC	CASQREQSPYEQYF
-	TRBV19	TRBJ2-1	-	TGTGCCAGTAGTTCTATGGGGGTTTACAATGAGCAGTTCTTC	CASSSMGVYNEQFF
-	TRBV7-9	TRBJ2-3	-	TGTGCCAGCAGCTTACGGGTTTCCACAGATACGCAGTATTTT	CASSLRVSTDTQYF
TRBD2	TRBV4-3	TRBJ2-1	-	TGCGCCAGCAGCCAGGACCGGACTAGCGGGGGGGCCGGTGAGCAGTTCTTC	CASSQDRTSGGAGEQFF
-	TRBV30	TRBJ2-1	-	TGTGCCTGGAGTAGGGACTTGTACAATGAGCAGTTCTTC	CAWSRDLYNEQFF
TRBD1	TRBV30	TRBJ1-6	-	TGTGCCTGGAGTGTGGGAGGGACAGGGGGCTCGTCCTATAATTCACCCCTCCACTTT	CAWSVGGTGGSSYNSPLHF
TRBD1	TRBV19	TRBJ1-5	-	TGTGCCAGTAAAGGCGGGACAGGGGCCTATAGCAATCAGCCCCAGCATTTT	CASKGGTGAYSNQPQHF
TRBD2	TRBV7-6	TRBJ2-7	-	TGTGCCAGCAGCTTACCGGCGGGAGTTTACGAGCAGTACTTC	CASSLPAGVYEQYF
-	TRBV7-8	TRBJ1-1	-	TGTGCCAGCAGCTTAGGGCAGTCCACTGAAGCTTTCTTT	CASSLGQSTEAFF
TRBD1	TRBV30	TRBJ1-6	medium-sized	TGTGCCTGGCAACAGGGGTATAATTCACCCCTCCACTTT	CAWQQGYNSPLHF
-	TRBV6-6	TRBJ1-1	-	TGTGCCAGCAGTTACGGCCGGGACCGCACTGAAGCTTTCTTT	CASSYGRDRTEAFF